Each of the 12 T cell receptor beta chains below was sequenced from the same sample in a study of cytomegalovirus exposure and HLA in healthy donors. Primers: 60 Vbeta forward and 13 Jbeta reverse. Sequencing used immunoSEQ multiplex PCR; TCRdb keeps in-frame clones, though not all of them. The sample shows 45,000 to 65,000 clones, 70% to 85% of them seen only once. Sequencing input: PBMCs. The receptor set was obtained from a woman aged 35 to 49 in good health and CMV-seropositive.

The chain uses TRBV5-4 and TRBJ2-1; perhaps TRBD1 as D (5 bases). Germline V CDR1 and CDR2: SGHNT, YYREEE (reference sequence). The CDR3 is 15 residues long. V was shortened by 4 bases and J by 3 bases, with 14 bases between the two germline ends. This CDR3 is CASSLQRGNYNEQFF. CDR3 coding DNA: TGTGCCAGCAGCCTGCAAAGGGGAAACTACAATGAGCAGTTCTTC.

This clone was detected a few times. The gene calls are TRBV7-9 and TRBJ1-4; D ambiguous. The CDR3 spans 14 residues. Looked up from germline, CDR1 is SEHNR and CDR2 is FQNEAQ (reference sequence). V lost 1 base, J lost 5 bases, and 8 bases lay in between. This chain's CDR3 is CASSLGAGNEKLFF. CDR3 in DNA: TGTGCCAGCAGCTTAGGGGCGGGGAATGAAAAACTGTTTTTT.

This chain joins TRBV6-6 and TRBJ1-1; 8 bases agree with TRBD1. The CDR3 totals 15 residues. From germline, CDR1 is MNHNY and CDR2 SVGAGI (reference sequence). The J segment lost 1 base and the V segment lost 3 bases, leaving 4 bases of the junction unmatched. CDR3 coding DNA: TGTGCCAGCAGTTATACTACAGGGGGGAACACTGAAGCTTTCTTT. It encodes CASSYTTGGNTEAFF.

This chain uses TRBV19 with TRBJ2-6; D is unresolved. Looked up from germline, CDR1 is LNHDA and CDR2 is SQIVND (reference sequence). The CDR3 is 15 amino acids. Trimming stripped 5 bases from V and 2 bases from J, with 10 bases between. CDR3 region: CASSSTSTGANVLTF. In nucleotides, the CDR3 is TGTGCCAGTAGTTCCACCAGTACTGGGGCCAACGTCCTGACTTTC.

The genes are TRBV7-2 and TRBJ1-5; 9 bases fit TRBD1. In germline, CDR1 is SGHTA, CDR2 FQGNSA. V shed 5 bases and J 1 base; nucleotides not matched to a gene: 12. The length of the CDR3 is 18 residues. The CDR3 nucleotides are TGTGCCAGCAGCCGAAGGGGACAGGGATTAGGGAGCAATCAGCCCCAGCATTTT. Its translation: CASSRRGQGLGSNQPQHF. The whole variable domain, filled in from reference TRBV7-2 and TRBJ1-5, reads GAGVSQSPSNKVTEKGKDVELRCDPISGHTALYWYRQSLGQGLEFLIYFQGNSAPDKSGLPSDRFSAERTGGSVSTLTIQRTQQEDSAVYLCASSRRGQGLGSNQPQHFGDGTRLSIL.

The V gene is TRBV6-6, the J gene TRBJ2-6, with 7 nucleotides matching TRBD1. J lost 4 bases, V lost 2 bases, and 2 bases had no gene match. CDR3 size: 15 residues. CDR1 MNHNY and CDR2 SVGAGI come from the germline V gene (reference sequence). Here the CDR3 DNA reads TGTGCCAGCAGTTACGAGGGGGCAGGGGCCAACGTCCTGACTTTC. It is translated as CASSYEGAGANVLTF.

V usage is TRBV28 and J usage is TRBJ1-2, with 9 bases that match TRBD1. CDR1 is MDHEN, CDR2 SYDVKM, per germline. V was clipped by 9 bases and J by 4 bases; unmatched bases: 15. The CDR3 is 16 amino acids. The DNA for the CDR3 is TGTGCCAGTTCTACAGGGGGCTTAAGGTTACGCTATGGCTACACCTTC. Amino acid sequence: CASSTGGLRLRYGYTF.

The gene calls are TRBV11-2 and TRBJ2-1, with D tentatively TRBD2 (5 bases). The CDR3 consists of 15 residues. The ends were cut back, 0 bases at V and 5 bases at J, with 11 bases in the middle. The germline CDR1 and CDR2 sequences are SGHAT and FQNNGV. The CDR3 loop is CASSLERVGNNEQFF. The CDR3 nucleotides read TGTGCCAGCAGCTTAGAGCGGGTTGGAAACAATGAGCAGTTCTTC.

The chain is built from TRBV7-2 and TRBJ2-1, with unresolved D. Germline CDR1 is SGHTA and CDR2 is FQGNSA. The CDR3 runs to 16 residues. V was pared by 5 bases and J by 6 bases, with 20 bases between. The CDR3 protein is CASSPSLFVIRNEQFF. The DNA of the CDR3 is TGTGCCAGCAGCCCTTCTTTATTCGTTATTCGCAATGAGCAGTTCTTC.

The chain recombines TRBV4-1 with TRBJ1-5, with D possibly TRBD1 on 6 matching bases. Trimming pared 2 bases from V and 3 bases from J, leaving 11 bases between. The CDR3 is 15 amino acids. Germline V CDR1 and CDR2: MGHRA, YSYEKL. CDR3 DNA sequence: TGCGCCAGCAGCCAACTGGACAGAAACAATCAGCCCCAGCATTTT. This translates into CASSQLDRNNQPQHF.

This chain links TRBV25-1 with TRBJ2-7; D may be TRBD1 (5 bases). The CDR3 sequence is 11 residues long. Per germline, CDR1 MGHDK and CDR2 SYGVNS. Between the trimmed V and J ends, which lost 8 bases and 6 bases, there was a span of 11 bases. The CDR3 bases are TGTGCCAGCCAAGGGGTCTCCGAGCAGTACTTC. It is translated as CASQGVSEQYF.

CDR3 sequence: CASSLTSEQYF. Here the CDR3 DNA reads TGTGCCAGCAGCTTGACTAGCGAGCAGTACTTC. This chain joins TRBV5-4 and TRBJ2-7, with D possibly matching TRBD2 (5 bases). Germline CDR1 SGHNT, CDR2 YYREEE (reference sequence). The CDR3 is 11 residues long. Trimming left V 1 base short and J 6 bases short, with 5 bases between.